This entry lists 18 T cell receptor beta chains sequenced from one sample in a study of blood T cell repertoires in COVID-19. Only in-frame clones appear in the TCRdb table, and some are missing; sequencing was by immunoSEQ multiplex PCR. Altogether 150,000 to 200,000 clones are present, more than 75% being singletons, with the ten largest covering 3.7%. The sample taken for sequencing was peripheral blood. The origin of the receptors is a young man with active or convalescent COVID-19.

This clone has more than one count but fewer than ten. The chain links TRBV5-4 to TRBJ2-2; 13 bases align to TRBD2. The CDR3 is 17 amino acids. Trimming cost V 4 bases and J 2 bases; bases outside gene matches: 5. The germline CDR1 and CDR2 sequences are SGHNT and YYREEE (reference sequence). CDR3 region: CASSMGLAGINTGELFF. The CDR3, as DNA: TGTGCCAGCAGCATGGGACTAGCGGGGATAAACACCGGGGAGCTGTTTTTT.

The V call is TRBV30, the J call TRBJ1-5; 9 nucleotides agree with TRBD1. The CDR3 sequence is 14 residues long. Trimming at V came to 5 bases and at J to 5 bases, leaving 7 bases not matched to a gene. Germline V gene sequence: CDR1 GTSNPN, CDR2 SVGIG (reference sequence). CDR3 coding DNA: TGTGCCTGGTCTCATCGACAGGGGGATCAGCCCCAGCATTTT. As protein: CAWSHRQGDQPQHF.

The chain is built from TRBV6-1 and TRBJ2-2; D not resolved. The V end was cut by 1 base, the J end by 4 bases, with 4 bases between. CDR1 MNHNS and CDR2 SASEGT come from the germline V gene. The CDR3 sequence is 13 residues long. CDR3: CASSEGLTGELFF. The CDR3 bases are TGTGCCAGCAGTGAAGGACTCACCGGGGAGCTGTTTTTT.

The chain combines TRBV6-6 with TRBJ1-2; D remains unclear. The germline V and J ends were trimmed by 0 bases and 6 bases, with 17 bases remaining between them. In germline, CDR1 is MNHNY, CDR2 SVGAGI (reference sequence). The CDR3 runs 16 residues. The CDR3 region has the DNA TGTGCCAGCAGTTACTCGAGTTCAAACCTTCTGCATGGCTACACCTTC. The encoded protein is CASSYSSSNLLHGYTF.

The V call is TRBV5-1, the J call TRBJ2-5, with 7 bases identical to TRBD2. Germline CDR1 is SGHRS and CDR2 is YFSETQ. The CDR3 covers 15 residues. V was clipped by 2 bases and J by 0 bases; unmatched bases: 4. The CDR3 coding sequence is TGCGCCAGCAGCTTAAGCGGGGTAAACCAAGAGACCCAGTACTTC. This encodes CASSLSGVNQETQYF.

The CDR3 region has the DNA TGCAGCGTCGTTGGCGGGACAGGGTCTGGAAACACCATATATTTT. Translated, it gives CSVVGGTGSGNTIYF. The chain combines TRBV29-1 with TRBJ1-3; 9 bases are a match to TRBD1. CDR1 and CDR2 (germline): SQVTM, ANQGSEA. This CDR3 is built from 15 residues. The J segment lost 1 base and the V segment lost 6 bases, leaving 7 bases of the junction unmatched.

The genes are TRBV18 and TRBJ1-6; weak D call: TRBD1 (6 bases). Germline-derived CDR1 and CDR2 are KGHSH and LQKENI. V lost 3 bases and J 9 bases, leaving 15 bases between the germline ends. The CDR3 consists of 15 residues. The CDR3 loop is CASSPKRDNTSPLHF. CDR3 nucleotide sequence: TGTGCCAGCTCACCGAAACGGGACAATACTTCACCCCTCCACTTT.

CDR3 sequence reads: CATRRQGGSYEQYF. As DNA, the CDR3 is TGTGCCACCCGGAGACAGGGGGGCTCCTACGAGCAGTACTTC. The chain uses TRBV19 and TRBJ2-7, with 9 nucleotides matching TRBD1. The CDR3 is 14 residues long. After removal of 10 bases from V and 0 bases from J, the junction contained 7 bases not matched to a gene. Germline V CDR1 and CDR2: LNHDA, SQIVND (reference sequence).

As to this clone: This may arise from a read error, as a much more abundant clone is one base away. Different DNA sequences within this sample yield the same CDR3. The rearrangement uses TRBV6-5 and TRBJ1-1, with D perhaps TRBD1 (5 bases). The CDR3 loop spans 14 amino acids. The germline V gene encodes CDR1 MNHEY and CDR2 SVGAGI. V was pared by 2 bases and J by 0 bases, with 7 bases between. The CDR3 DNA sequence: TGTGCCAGCAGTTACGGGGGGATGAACACTGAAGCTTTCTTT. This gives the protein CASSYGGMNTEAFF.

V is TRBV18 and J is TRBJ2-3; D perhaps matches TRBD2 (6 bases). CDR1 is KGHSH, CDR2 LQKENI, per germline. Trimming took off 4 bases at V and 0 bases at J, with 17 bases between the two ends. The CDR3 has 17 residues. The chain's CDR3 is CASSLSRRAGSTDTQYF. CDR3 DNA sequence: TGTGCCAGCTCACTTTCCCGGAGGGCCGGGAGCACAGATACGCAGTATTTT.

The chain carries TRBV6-2 or TRBV6-3 and TRBJ2-4; TRBD2 agrees at 7 bases. The CDR3 totals 17 residues. V gave up 4 bases and J gave up 0 bases; unmatched junction bases: 9. Germline assignment: CDR1 MNHEY and CDR2 SVGEGT. The CDR3 DNA follows: TGTGCCAGCAGTTCAATTCTAGCGGAAATAGCCAAAAACATTCAGTACTTC. Protein: CASSSILAEIAKNIQYF.

The V gene is TRBV28, the J gene TRBJ1-4, with D possibly TRBD1 on 6 matching bases. CDR3 size: 15 residues. CDR1 is MDHEN, CDR2 SYDVKM, per germline. The V end lost 3 bases, the J end lost 5 bases, and 13 bases lay between the germline ends. CDR3 residues: CASSFLSDRNEKLFF. In DNA form, the CDR3 reads TGTGCCAGCAGTTTTCTCTCCGACAGGAATGAAAAACTGTTTTTT.

The chain links TRBV6-5 to TRBJ2-5; 7 nucleotides align to TRBD2. The CDR3 is 14 residues long. The J segment lost 5 bases and the V segment lost 2 bases, leaving 5 bases of the junction unmatched. Germline CDR1 MNHEY, CDR2 SVGAGI. Written as DNA, the CDR3 is TGTGCCAGCAGTTACGCGGGAGAGGCGGAGACCCAGTACTTC. Translation: CASSYAGEAETQYF.

The rearrangement links TRBV6-4 to TRBJ2-3; TRBD2 aligns across 7 bases. This CDR3 region has 18 residues. V lost 6 bases, J lost 0 bases, and 15 bases stayed unmatched. Germline V lookup: CDR1 MRHNA, CDR2 SNTAGT. As DNA, the CDR3 is TGTGCCAGCAGCCCACTGGGTAGCGGGCAATCTAGCACAGATACGCAGTATTTT. Amino acids: CASSPLGSGQSSTDTQYF.

This clone was seen just once. At one end, the junction sequence differs from germline, possibly due to a read error. The rearrangement uses TRBV25-1 and TRBJ1-1, with 9 bases identical to TRBD1. Per the germline V gene, CDR1 is MGHDK and CDR2 is SYGVNS. The CDR3 consists of 13 residues. As DNA, the CDR3 is TGTGCCAGCAGTGAATTAGGGACAGGGATCTCCCTATTT. Its translation is CASSELGTGISLF.

This rearrangement joins TRBV5-1 to TRBJ2-3; TRBD2 agrees at 15 bases. V was pared by 5 bases and J by 1 base, with 5 bases of the junction left unmatched. Per germline, CDR1 SGHRS and CDR2 YFSETQ. The CDR3 totals 17 residues. CDR3 sequence reads: CASRGLAGGPGTDTQYF. CDR3 coding DNA: TGCGCCAGCAGAGGACTAGCGGGGGGGCCGGGCACAGATACGCAGTATTTT.

The V and J genes are TRBV27 and TRBJ1-6, with D possibly being TRBD1 (6 bases). Trimming took off 1 base at V and 13 bases at J, with 20 bases between the two ends. CDR3 length: 16 amino acids. Per the germline V gene, CDR1 is MNHEY and CDR2 is SMNVEV (reference sequence). The CDR3 sequence is CASSLYVGQGISPLHF. CDR3 coding DNA: TGTGCCAGCAGTTTATACGTGGGCCAGGGGATTTCCCCCCTCCACTTT.

The chain uses TRBV4-3 and TRBJ2-3; the D gene is possibly TRBD1 (7 bases). Germline assignment: CDR1 LGHNA and CDR2 YSLEER. The CDR3 extends over 15 amino acids. V dropped 5 bases and J dropped 3 bases, with 15 bases sitting between them. Here the CDR3 reads CASSMEGRGTDTQYF. CDR3 coding DNA: TGCGCCAGCAGCATGGAGGGCAGGGGGACAGATACGCAGTATTTT.